The rows below give T cell receptor beta chains drawn from one sample of a study of Ad26.COV2.S vaccination and SARS-CoV-2 variants. The method was immunoSEQ multiplex PCR; TCRdb's version includes in-frame clones alone and lacks a portion of them. The table has about 350,000 clones, 70% to 90% seen once; the top ten hold 3.3%. The input for sequencing was peripheral blood, taken in a trial of Ad26.COV2.S vaccine versus placebo. The receptors come from a person aged 18-60 years who received the Ad26.COV2.S COVID-19 vaccine or a placebo. The CDR3 runs from the conserved cysteine through the conserved F or W. A D gene is named only where the DNA matches it firmly. Clone size is stated in some rows and not others, as once, few, many or a class when expanded.

>TRBJ1-2|TRBV3-1/TRBV3-2|-|-
TGTGCCAGCAGCCAAGATCGGGGGGGTGCTGGTAACGGCTACACCTTC
CASSQDRGGAGNGYTF
>TRBJ2-1|TRBV4-1|-|-
TGCGCCAGCAGCCAAGCCGCCGGGCGCACCTACAATGAGCAGTTCTTC
CASSQAAGRTYNEQFF
>TRBJ2-5|TRBV7-2|-|-
TGTGCCAGCAGCTTTCAGGGGGGGGCCGGGGAGACCCAGTACTTC
CASSFQGGAGETQYF
>TRBJ2-3|TRBV7-9|-|-
TGTGCCAGCAGCGCTAGCGAGACAAATACGCAGTATTTT
CASSASETNTQYF
>TRBJ2-1|TRBV12-3/TRBV12-4|-|-
TGTGCCAGCTCCCCCTCGCACAATGAGCAGTTCTTC
CASSPSHNEQFF
>TRBJ2-7|TRBV28|-|-
TGTGCCAGCAGTCCTAGGACCGAACCCTACGAGCAGTACTTC
CASSPRTEPYEQYF
>TRBJ1-5|TRBV7-2|-|-
TGTGCCAGCAGCTTAGGGGCACGAGAAAATCAGCCCCAGCATTTT
CASSLGARENQPQHF
>TRBJ2-1|TRBV28|once|TRBD2
TGTGCCATCTCAACCGACCGGACTAGCGGTACCTACAATGAGCAGTTCTTC
CAISTDRTSGTYNEQFF
>TRBJ2-7|TRBV28|-|-
TGTGCCAGCAGTCCCCACGGTTTACACTACGAGCAGTACTTC
CASSPHGLHYEQYF
>TRBJ2-5|TRBV6-2/TRBV6-3|few|TRBD2
TGTGCCAGCAGTTCGCGGGGGGGCCTAGAGACCCAGTACTTC
CASSSRGGLETQYF
>TRBJ2-3|TRBV7-9|few|-
TGTGCCAGCAGCTTAAAACTAGAAACCCCTGATACGCAGTATTTT
CASSLKLETPDTQYF
>TRBJ2-2|TRBV3-1/TRBV3-2|-|-
TGTGCCAGCAGGTACACATACAACACCGGGGAGCTGTTTTTT
CASRYTYNTGELFF
>TRBJ2-3|TRBV7-2|-|-
TGTGCCAGCAGCGCCAGCCCGGGACTCAGATGGGGAGCCACAGATACGCAGTATTTT
CASSASPGLRWGATDTQYF
>TRBJ2-2|TRBV5-4|-|TRBD2
TGTGCCAGCAGCTTGGGCGGGGGATTGACCGGGGAGCTGTTTTTT
CASSLGGGLTGELFF
>TRBJ1-4|TRBV5-1|-|-
TGCGCCAGCAGCTTGGCCGGGACCGCTAATGAAAAACTGTTTTTT
CASSLAGTANEKLFF
>TRBJ2-1|TRBV7-2|-|-
TGTGCCAGCAGCTTAATGGTACCGGGAGTCTACGATGAGCAGTTCTTC
CASSLMVPGVYDEQFF
>TRBJ2-4|TRBV7-2|once|-
TGTGCCAGCAGTATTAGGGAGGCCAAAAACATTCAGTACTTC
CASSIREAKNIQYF
>TRBJ1-5|TRBV4-1|-|-
TGCGCCAGCAGCCAAGATCAGGCACTGCCCCAGCATTTT
CASSQDQALPQHF
>TRBJ2-5|TRBV11-3|-|TRBD1
TGTGCCAGCAGTCCCGGACAGGGCCCAGAGACCCAGTACTTC
CASSPGQGPETQYF
>TRBJ1-6|TRBV28|-|TRBD1
TGTGCCAGCAGTAAGGGACAGGGACCTTCACCCCTCCACTTT
CASSKGQGPSPLHF
>TRBJ2-5|TRBV5-1|once|-
TGCGCCAGCAGCTTGGCCCCCGGGGATCAAGAGACCCAGTACTTC
CASSLAPGDQETQYF
>TRBJ2-5|TRBV7-6|-|TRBD2
TGTGCCAGCAGCTTAGGTACTAGCGGGGGCCCGTACCAAGAGACCCAGTACTTC
CASSLGTSGGPYQETQYF
>TRBJ1-6|TRBV10-3|-|TRBD1
TGTGCCATCAGTGGACAGGGCACATATAATTCACCCCTCCACTTT
CAISGQGTYNSPLHF
>TRBJ1-6|TRBV9|-|-
TGTGCCAGCAGCGTAGAGTACATACCACCCCTCCACTTT
CASSVEYIPPLHF
>TRBJ2-2|TRBV5-1|-|TRBD2
TGCGCCAGCAGCTTGATAGCGGGGGGGAACACCGGGGAGCTGTTTTTT
CASSLIAGGNTGELFF
>TRBJ2-7|TRBV9|-|TRBD1
TGTGCCAGCAGCGTAGATCCGGGGACAGGGATGACCTACGAGCAGTACTTC
CASSVDPGTGMTYEQYF
>TRBJ2-4|TRBV3-1/TRBV3-2|-|-
TGTGCCAGCAGCCTGCCTAACCTAGCCAAAAACATTCAGTACTTC
CASSLPNLAKNIQYF
>TRBJ2-5|TRBV11-2|-|-
TGTGCCAGCAGCCGGGGGGCGGGAGAGACCCAGTACTTC
CASSRGAGETQYF
>TRBJ2-7|TRBV28|-|TRBD1
TGTGCCAGCAGTTCCCAGGGGACAGGGGCCTACGAGCAGTACTTC
CASSSQGTGAYEQYF
>TRBJ2-7|TRBV2|-|-
TGTGCCAGCAGTGAAAGTCGGGGGCCGAGCTCCTACGAGCAGTACTTC
CASSESRGPSSYEQYF
>TRBJ2-7|TRBV6-7|once|TRBD2
TGTGCCAGCAGTTACGATGGGACTACTGAGCAGTACTTC
CASSYDGTTEQYF
>TRBJ2-7|TRBV11-2|-|-
TGTGCCAGCAGCTTATACCGGCTCTACGAGCAGTACTTC
CASSLYRLYEQYF
>TRBJ1-6|TRBV6-5|-|-
TGTGCCAGCAGTTCGGGACGGGATTCCTATAATTCACCCCTCCACTTT
CASSSGRDSYNSPLHF
>TRBJ1-4|TRBV10-3|-|-
TGTGCCATCAGCGACCCGGGGGTTGATGAAAAACTGTTTTTT
CAISDPGVDEKLFF
>TRBJ2-1|TRBV9|-|-
TGTGCCAGCAGCGTAGAACGGGGCCGTGGGCAGTTCTTC
CASSVERGRGQFF
>TRBJ1-4|TRBV5-1|once|TRBD1
TGCGCCAGCAGCTTGGCCGGGACAGGCAATGAAAAACTGTTTTTT
CASSLAGTGNEKLFF
>TRBJ2-3|TRBV18|-|-
TGTGCCAGCTCACCACCTGGGGGCGTATATAGAGATACGCAGTATTTT
CASSPPGGVYRDTQYF
>TRBJ2-7|TRBV6-5|-|TRBD2
TGTGCCAGCAGCGCCACTAGCGGGTCCTACGAGCAGTACTTC
CASSATSGSYEQYF
>TRBJ2-5|TRBV18|-|-
TGTGCCAGCTCACCTCCGGGGGATGAGACCCAGTACTTC
CASSPPGDETQYF
>TRBJ2-1|TRBV12-3/TRBV12-4|-|-
TGTGCCAGCAGGCCTGACGGATACAATGAGCAGTTCTTC
CASRPDGYNEQFF
>TRBJ1-5|TRBV12-3/TRBV12-4|-|TRBD1
TGTGCCAGCAGCACGACAGGGGGAGCCGCCCAGCATTTT
CASSTTGGAAQHF
>TRBJ1-1|TRBV9|-|TRBD1
TGTGCCAGCAGCAAAGAAGGGCAGGGGGGCACTGAAGCTTTCTTT
CASSKEGQGGTEAFF
>TRBJ2-5|TRBV27|once|TRBD1
TGTGCCAGCAGTCCGGGGACAGGCGGAGAGACCCAGTACTTC
CASSPGTGGETQYF
>TRBJ2-7|TRBV10-3|once|-
TGTGCCATCAGTGACTCCAGCGGCTCCTACGAGCAGTACTTC
CAISDSSGSYEQYF
>TRBJ2-7|TRBV11-2|-|-
TGTGCCAGCAGCTTACCCACCGTTTACGGGGGCCCCTCCTACGAGCAGTACTTC
CASSLPTVYGGPSYEQYF
>TRBJ1-1|TRBV19|-|-
TGTGCCAGTAACCCACAAGGGTCCGTGAACACTGAAGCTTTCTTT
CASNPQGSVNTEAFF
>TRBJ1-5|TRBV30|many|-
TGTGCCTGGAGCGGTACAAGCAGCAATCAGCCCCAGCATTTT
CAWSGTSSNQPQHF
>TRBJ1-2|TRBV4-3|-|-
TGCGCCAGCAGCCAAGAAGGGGCGGGGGCGGATGGCTACACCTTC
CASSQEGAGADGYTF
>TRBJ1-5|TRBV7-6|-|-
TGTGCCAGCAGCTTGTGGGGGGATCAGCCCCAGCATTTT
CASSLWGDQPQHF
>TRBJ2-5|TRBV18|once|TRBD2
TGTGCCAGCTCATTCGGACTAGCGGGGGGGAAAAGACAAGAGACCCAGTACTTC
CASSFGLAGGKRQETQYF
>TRBJ2-3|TRBV5-8|-|TRBD1
TGTGCCAGCAGCGCCACAGGGGAAGGGTGGTATTTT
CASSATGEGWYF